These T cell receptor beta chains were read from a single sample in a study of cytomegalovirus exposure and HLA in healthy donors. Generated by immunoSEQ multiplex PCR, the TCRdb table keeps only in-frame clones and is missing some. The specimen's table records 70,000 to 100,000 clones. Sequencing used PBMCs. These receptors were collected from a man younger than 35 in good health and CMV-seropositive. The CDR3 runs from the conserved cysteine through the conserved F or W. Fields, in order: J gene, V gene, D gene, CDR3 protein, CDR3 DNA. A D gene is named only where the DNA matches it firmly.

TRBJ1-5 | TRBV30 | TRBD1 | CAWSVQGYQPQHF | TGTGCCTGGAGTGTACAGGGGTACCAGCCCCAGCATTTT
TRBJ2-5 | TRBV5-1 | - | CASSLSQETQYF | TGCGCCAGCAGCTTGTCTCAAGAGACCCAGTACTTC
TRBJ2-3 | TRBV29-1 | TRBD1 | CSASTGIADTQYF | TGCAGCGCTTCGACAGGGATCGCAGATACGCAGTATTTT
TRBJ1-1 | TRBV5-1 | - | CASSRGDGSTEAFF | TGCGCCAGCAGCAGAGGGGACGGGAGCACTGAAGCTTTCTTT
TRBJ2-3 | TRBV7-8 | TRBD1 | CASSRDRGQDTQYF | TGTGCCAGCAGCCGGGACAGGGGGCAGGATACGCAGTATTTT
TRBJ2-5 | TRBV7-6 | TRBD1 | CASSLIVHSQGAGETQYF | TGTGCCAGCAGCTTAATCGTCCATTCACAGGGGGCAGGAGAGACCCAGTACTTC
TRBJ2-7 | TRBV14 | TRBD2 | CASRTSGNYEQYF | TGTGCCAGCAGGACTAGCGGGAACTACGAGCAGTACTTC
TRBJ2-1 | TRBV6-5 | TRBD1 | CASRRDRYNEQFF | TGTGCCAGCAGGAGGGACAGGTACAATGAGCAGTTCTTC
TRBJ1-3 | TRBV5-1 | - | CASSTSGDSGNTIYF | TGCGCCAGCAGCACCTCAGGGGACTCTGGAAACACCATATATTTT
TRBJ1-5 | TRBV7-9 | - | CASSFGGLNQPQHF | TGTGCCAGCAGCTTTGGGGGACTCAATCAGCCCCAGCATTTT
TRBJ2-7 | TRBV14 | - | CASSQLGEQYF | TGTGCCAGCAGCCAACTAGGAGAGCAGTACTTC
TRBJ2-2 | TRBV6-4 | - | CASSDGSTGELFF | TGTGCCAGCAGTGACGGGAGCACCGGGGAGCTGTTTTTT
TRBJ2-1 | TRBV5-1 | - | CASSLNQNRPNEQFF | TGCGCCAGCAGCTTGAATCAAAACAGGCCCAATGAGCAGTTCTTC
TRBJ1-1 | TRBV7-3 | - | CASSIDSNTEAFF | TGTGCCAGCAGCATTGACAGCAACACTGAAGCTTTCTTT
TRBJ1-1 | TRBV5-6 | TRBD1 | CASSLGGTDLSEAFF | TGTGCCAGCAGCTTGGGAGGGACAGATTTGTCTGAAGCTTTCTTT
TRBJ2-7 | TRBV6-5 | - | CASSLGRGAYEQYF | TGTGCCAGCAGTTTGGGCAGGGGTGCCTACGAGCAGTACTTC
TRBJ2-3 | TRBV4-2 | - | CASSQDEGASTDTQYF | TGTGCCAGCAGCCAAGATGAGGGTGCTAGCACAGATACGCAGTATTTT
TRBJ1-2 | TRBV18 | - | CASSVERGSYGYTF | TGTGCCAGCTCCGTTGAAAGGGGGAGCTATGGCTACACCTTC
TRBJ2-7 | TRBV28 | TRBD2 | CASSPGGRGYEQYF | TGTGCCAGCAGTCCCGGGGGGAGAGGCTACGAGCAGTACTTC
TRBJ2-7 | TRBV29-1 | TRBD1 | CSVRDSFSYEQYF | TGCAGCGTAAGGGACAGTTTTTCCTACGAGCAGTACTTC
TRBJ2-7 | TRBV25-1 | - | CASSLAHYEQYF | TGTGCCAGCAGCCTAGCGCACTACGAGCAGTACTTC
TRBJ2-7 | TRBV29-1 | - | CSVRTTRYEQYF | TGCAGCGTTAGAACCACTCGGTACGAGCAGTACTTC
TRBJ2-7 | TRBV30 | - | CAWSVREGATYEQYF | TGTGCCTGGAGTGTACGTGAAGGGGCCACCTACGAGCAGTACTTC
TRBJ1-2 | TRBV29-1 | - | CSVRNRDYYGYTF | TGCAGCGTCCGTAATCGGGATTACTATGGCTACACCTTC
TRBJ2-5 | TRBV5-1 | - | CASTRDGEEAQYF | TGCGCCAGCACTCGCGACGGGGAAGAGGCCCAGTACTTC
TRBJ2-3 | TRBV30 | - | CACLPGGASQYF | TGTGCCTGCCTCCCCGGCGGGGCTTCGCAGTATTTT
TRBJ1-4 | TRBV5-5 | - | CASSLEGGKLFF | TGTGCCAGCAGCTTGGAGGGGGGGAAACTGTTTTTT
TRBJ2-1 | TRBV4-1 | TRBD2 | CASSQVGGSKVYNEQFF | TGCGCCAGCAGCCAAGTGGGAGGGAGTAAGGTCTACAATGAGCAGTTCTTC
TRBJ2-1 | TRBV11-2 | - | CASSFKVAPTSYNEQFF | TGTGCCAGCAGCTTTAAAGTAGCTCCCACTTCCTACAATGAGCAGTTCTTC
TRBJ2-7 | TRBV7-9 | TRBD2 | CASRDGLAYEQYF | TGTGCCAGCAGAGACGGACTAGCGTACGAGCAGTACTTC
TRBJ1-1 | TRBV7-6 | - | CASSLGPRTEAFF | TGTGCCAGCAGCTTAGGACCGAGGACTGAAGCTTTCTTT
TRBJ2-5 | TRBV5-1 | - | CASSLRGVSQETQYF | TGCGCCAGCAGCCTCCGGGGTGTCAGCCAAGAGACCCAGTACTTC
TRBJ2-3 | TRBV11-2 | TRBD1 | CASSGETGITDTQYF | TGTGCCAGCAGCGGGGAGACAGGGATTACAGATACGCAGTATTTT
TRBJ2-7 | TRBV7-2 | TRBD1 | CASSYGTGFDEQYF | TGTGCCAGCAGCTACGGGACAGGGTTTGACGAGCAGTACTTC
TRBJ1-5 | TRBV7-9 | - | CASSLVGGGDQPQHF | TGTGCCAGCAGCTTAGTTGGCGGGGGAGATCAGCCCCAGCATTTT
TRBJ2-7 | TRBV11-2 | TRBD2 | CASSPTPRTSGGDYEQYF | TGTGCCAGCAGCCCAACCCCCCGGACTAGCGGGGGGGATTACGAGCAGTACTTC
TRBJ1-2 | TRBV5-1 | - | CASSPNPLEADRYGYTF | TGCGCCAGCAGCCCGAACCCGTTAGAGGCCGATCGCTATGGCTACACCTTC
TRBJ2-5 | TRBV7-9 | TRBD1 | CASSLDRTGDQETQYF | TGTGCCAGCAGCTTAGACAGGACAGGAGACCAAGAGACCCAGTACTTC
TRBJ2-2 | TRBV11-2 | - | CASSSLRGKGTGELFF | TGTGCCAGCAGCTCGCTAAGGGGGAAGGGCACCGGGGAGCTGTTTTTT
TRBJ2-2 | TRBV27 | - | CASSYQGSNTGELFF | TGTGCCAGCAGTTACCAGGGGTCGAACACCGGGGAGCTGTTTTTT
TRBJ1-2 | TRBV7-2 | TRBD1 | CASSPDREAGYTF | TGTGCCAGCAGCCCCGACAGGGAGGCTGGCTACACCTTC
TRBJ2-7 | TRBV10-3 | - | CAISESKGVTYEQYF | TGTGCCATCAGTGAGTCGAAGGGGGTTACCTACGAGCAGTACTTC
TRBJ2-7 | TRBV28 | - | CASSFGISNYEQYF | TGTGCCAGCAGTTTCGGTATAAGTAACTACGAGCAGTACTTC
TRBJ2-7 | TRBV5-6 | TRBD2 | CASSLGSGTYEQYF | TGTGCCAGCAGCTTGGGTAGCGGGACCTACGAGCAGTACTTC
TRBJ2-7 | TRBV6-1 | TRBD2 | CASRLTSGTTHEQYF | TGTGCCAGCAGGCTGACTAGCGGGACAACCCACGAGCAGTACTTC
TRBJ1-3 | TRBV4-2 | - | CASSQGVGDSGNTIYF | TGTGCCAGCAGCCAAGGAGTAGGGGACTCTGGAAACACCATATATTTT
TRBJ1-4 | TRBV5-6 | - | CASSFTAERSEKLFF | TGTGCCAGCAGCTTTACAGCTGAGAGAAGTGAAAAACTGTTTTTT
TRBJ1-5 | TRBV28 | - | CSAGVQPQHF | TGTTCGGCGGGGGTCCAGCCCCAGCATTTT
TRBJ2-7 | TRBV5-1 | TRBD1 | CASSFGQGEDEQYF | TGCGCCAGCAGCTTTGGACAGGGGGAGGACGAGCAGTACTTC
TRBJ1-1 | TRBV6-6 | - | CASSYPRGRGTEAFF | TGTGCCAGCAGTTACCCGCGGGGGCGAGGCACTGAAGCTTTCTTT
TRBJ2-2 | TRBV7-9 | - | CASSRGSGTGELFF | TGTGCCAGCAGCCGGGGGTCGGGCACCGGGGAGCTGTTTTTT
TRBJ1-1 | TRBV18 | - | CASSPTGSSWVGTEAFF | TGTGCCAGCTCGCCCACAGGGTCTTCCTGGGTTGGGACTGAAGCTTTCTTT
TRBJ1-2 | TRBV9 | - | CASSVGYGYTF | TGTGCCAGCAGCGTCGGCTATGGCTACACCTTC
TRBJ2-7 | TRBV19 | - | CASTLTGSYEQYF | TGTGCCAGTACCTTGACAGGTTCCTACGAGCAGTACTTC
TRBJ2-7 | TRBV19 | - | CASSKGAYEQYF | TGTGCCAGTAGTAAGGGAGCCTACGAGCAGTACTTC
TRBJ2-7 | TRBV4-1 | - | CASSQDRGTLAGEPYEQYF | TGCGCCAGCAGCCAAGACCGTGGGACATTGGCGGGGGAGCCTTACGAGCAGTACTTC
TRBJ2-3 | TRBV7-6 | - | CASSRDQTPGVTQYF | TGTGCCAGCAGTCGAGATCAGACCCCCGGGGTTACGCAGTATTTT
TRBJ2-1 | TRBV4-1 | TRBD2 | CASSQGGLAGGYNEQFF | TGCGCCAGCAGCCAAGGGGGCCTGGCGGGAGGTTACAATGAGCAGTTCTTC